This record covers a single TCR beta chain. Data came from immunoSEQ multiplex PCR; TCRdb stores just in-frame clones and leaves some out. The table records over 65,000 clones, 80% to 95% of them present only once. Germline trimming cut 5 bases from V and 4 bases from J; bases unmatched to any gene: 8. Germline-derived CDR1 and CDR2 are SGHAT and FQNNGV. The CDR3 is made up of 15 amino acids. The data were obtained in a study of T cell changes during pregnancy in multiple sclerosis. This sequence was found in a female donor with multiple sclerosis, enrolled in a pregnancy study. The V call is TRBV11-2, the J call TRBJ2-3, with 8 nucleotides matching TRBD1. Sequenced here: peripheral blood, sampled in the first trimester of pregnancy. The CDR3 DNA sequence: TGTGCCAGCAGCCCCCGGACAGGGTGGGCAGATACGCAGTATTTT. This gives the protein CASSPRTGWADTQYF.